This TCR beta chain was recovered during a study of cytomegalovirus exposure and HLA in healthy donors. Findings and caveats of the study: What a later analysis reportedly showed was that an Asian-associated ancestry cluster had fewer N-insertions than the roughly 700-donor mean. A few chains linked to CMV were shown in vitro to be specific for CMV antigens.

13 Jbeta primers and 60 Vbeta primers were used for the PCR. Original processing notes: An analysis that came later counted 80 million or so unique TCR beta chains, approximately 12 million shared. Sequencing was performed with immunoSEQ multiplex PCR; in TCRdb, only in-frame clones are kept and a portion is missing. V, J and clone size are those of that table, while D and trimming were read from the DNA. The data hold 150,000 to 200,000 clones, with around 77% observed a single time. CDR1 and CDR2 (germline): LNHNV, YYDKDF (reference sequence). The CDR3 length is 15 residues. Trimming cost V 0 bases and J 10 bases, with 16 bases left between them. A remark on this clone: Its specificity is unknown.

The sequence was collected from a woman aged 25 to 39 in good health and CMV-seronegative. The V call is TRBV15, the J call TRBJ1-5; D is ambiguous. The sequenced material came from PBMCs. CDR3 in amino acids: CATSRDRQAISPQHF. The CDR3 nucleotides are TGTGCCACCAGCAGAGATAGGCAGGCGATCAGCCCCCAGCATTTT.